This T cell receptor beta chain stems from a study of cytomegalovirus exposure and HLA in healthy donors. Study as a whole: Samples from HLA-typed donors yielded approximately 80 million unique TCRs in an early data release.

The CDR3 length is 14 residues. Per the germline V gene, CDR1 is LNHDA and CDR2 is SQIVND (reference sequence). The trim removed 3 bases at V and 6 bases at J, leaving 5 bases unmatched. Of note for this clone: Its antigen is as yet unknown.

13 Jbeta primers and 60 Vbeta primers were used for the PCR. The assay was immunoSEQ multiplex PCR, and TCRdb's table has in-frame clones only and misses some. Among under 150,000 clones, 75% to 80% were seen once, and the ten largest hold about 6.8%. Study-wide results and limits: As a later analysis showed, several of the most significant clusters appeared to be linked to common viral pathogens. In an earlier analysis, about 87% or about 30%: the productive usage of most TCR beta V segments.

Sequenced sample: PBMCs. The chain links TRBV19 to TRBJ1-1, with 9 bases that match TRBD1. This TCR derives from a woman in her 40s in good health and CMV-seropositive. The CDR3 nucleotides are TGTGCCAGTAGTATGACAGGGGGTTACGCTGAAGCTTTCTTT. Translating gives CASSMTGGYAEAFF.